The 26 T cell receptor beta chains reported below all come from one sample, sequenced in a study of T cells in Graves' hyperthyroidism and ophthalmopathy (dated by TCRdb to the late 2010s). The library was prepared using multiplex PCR. The listed sequencing device is Illumina HiSeq 2000. TCR beta CDR3 regions were amplified from RNA transcripts. For the first round of RT-PCR on the TCR CDR3, the HTBI primer set was used together with the Qiagen OneStep RT-PCR kit. TCRdb handled the public reads itself, with Q25 trimming in fastp and clone calling in MiXCR, and kept productive beta chains. Identical CDR3 protein sequences are pooled into one entry, listed with their most common genes and DNA. The sample includes some 180,000 distinct CDR3 sequences, with about 17% observed a single time. The ten largest clones represent 53% of the sample. Sequences were obtained from blood. The source of these receptors is a woman in her forties or fifties with Graves' hyperthyroidism.

The sample holds many counts of this clonotype. The chain combines TRBV27 with TRBJ1-1, with 7 nucleotides matching TRBD1. V dropped 6 bases and J dropped 2; count of bases not matched to a gene: 6. The germline gives CDR1 MNHEY, CDR2 SMNVEV (reference sequence). The CDR3 length is 14 residues. DNA of the CDR3: TGTGCCAGCAGACCCGGACAGGTTAACACTGAAGCTTTCTTT. Protein sequence: CASRPGQVNTEAFF.

This clonotype was detected many times. The chain is built from TRBV6-1 and TRBJ1-2, with D possibly matching TRBD1 (6 bases). The V gene's germline CDR1 is MNHNS and CDR2 SASEGT. V lost 6 bases, J lost 2 bases, and 19 bases lay in between. The CDR3 extends over 16 amino acids. The CDR3 nucleotides are TGTGCCAGCAGCCGGAATCCCAAGGACAGCAACTATGGCTACACCTTC. Translated, it gives CASSRNPKDSNYGYTF.

The chain's CDR3 is CASGLTGWDTEAFF. In DNA, the CDR3 is TGTGCTAGTGGTTTGACAGGGTGGGACACTGAAGCTTTCTTT. V usage is TRBV12-5 and J usage is TRBJ1-1; D might be TRBD1 (6 bases). The CDR3 contains 14 residues. The V gene's germline CDR1 is LGHNT and CDR2 FRNRAP. The V gene lost 2 bases and the J gene lost 3 bases, with 10 bases spanning the gap.

V usage is TRBV18 and J usage is TRBJ2-1, with D uncertain. This CDR3 spans 15 amino acids. With 2 bases removed from V and 4 bases from J, the gap between germline ends came to 12 bases. CDR1 and CDR2 from the germline V gene are KGHSH and LQKENI. CDR3 residues: CASSPALHRYNEQFF. CDR3 nucleotides: TGTGCCAGCTCACCAGCCCTCCATCGTTACAATGAGCAGTTCTTC.

In this sample, this clonotype turned up many times. V is TRBV28 and J is TRBJ2-1, with TRBD2 matching over 14 bases. V shed 5 bases, J shed 7 bases, and the junction held 7 bases outside the gene matches. The CDR3 consists of 16 residues. Germline lookup yields CDR1 MDHEN and CDR2 SYDVKM. The DNA of the CDR3 is TGTGCCAGCAGTAGCTCCGGGACTAGCGGGAGAAATGAGCAGTTCTTC. Protein product: CASSSSGTSGRNEQFF.

This clonotype has ten or more counts. The chain couples TRBV10-3 to TRBJ2-7, with D tentatively TRBD2 (7 bases). Trimming took 0 bases from V and 1 from J, leaving 13 bases between them. The CDR3 contains 16 residues. In germline, CDR1 is ENHRY, CDR2 SYGVKD. The CDR3 here is CAISESWGGASYEQYF. CDR3 coding DNA: TGTGCCATCAGTGAGTCATGGGGGGGCGCGTCCTACGAGCAGTACTTC.

This clonotype was observed at least ten times. The chain employs TRBV15 and TRBJ1-1; D gene uncertain. The ends were cut back, 5 bases at V and 3 bases at J, with 16 bases in the middle. CDR1 and CDR2 from the germline V gene are LNHNV and YYDKDF (reference sequence). The CDR3 has 15 amino acids. The CDR3 loop reads CATSPLDRRDTEAFF. CDR3 DNA sequence: TGTGCCACCAGCCCGTTGGACCGCCGAGACACTGAAGCTTTCTTT.

V gene TRBV27 combines with J gene TRBJ1-1; a weak D match, TRBD1 (5 bases). The V gene's germline CDR1 is MNHEY and CDR2 SMNVEV (reference sequence). V was clipped by 4 bases and J by 3 bases, with 15 bases between them. CDR3 length equals 15 residues. Here the CDR3 DNA reads TGTGCCAGCAGTTCACACTCCGGGGGGGACACTGAAGCTTTCTTT. It is translated as CASSSHSGGDTEAFF.

This clonotype was recorded many times. CDR3 bases: TGTGCCTGGAATGCCAGGGGGCTTGGCACTGAAGCTTTCTTT. As protein: CAWNARGLGTEAFF. The chain has TRBV30 and TRBJ1-1; 8 bases align to TRBD1. CDR3 length: 14 amino acids. In germline, CDR1 is GTSNPN, CDR2 SVGIG (reference sequence). V was pared by 4 bases and J by 4 bases, with 8 bases of the junction left unmatched.

The chain carries TRBV20-1 and TRBJ2-7, with D tentatively TRBD2 (6 bases). This CDR3 spans 13 amino acids. Trimming cost V 6 bases and J 3 bases, with 15 bases left between them. Per germline, CDR1 DFQATT and CDR2 SNEGSKA (reference sequence). The CDR3 spells CSARGTPIYEQYF. In DNA form, the CDR3 reads TGCAGTGCCCGAGGGACTCCGATCTACGAGCAGTACTTC.

The J gene is TRBJ1-4, the V gene TRBV5-1; D is possibly TRBD1 (5 bases). Germline CDR1 reads SGHRS; CDR2 reads YFSETQ. Between the trimmed V and J ends, which lost 0 bases and 7 bases, there was a span of 7 bases. This CDR3 is built from 13 residues. This CDR3 reads CASSLGGLEKLFF. The CDR3 nucleotides are TGCGCCAGCAGCTTGGGGGGCCTTGAAAAACTGTTTTTT.

This clonotype has a count of ten or more. The chain combines TRBV5-1 with TRBJ1-4, with D unclear. Germline lookup yields CDR1 SGHRS and CDR2 YFSETQ. With 0 bases removed from V and 2 bases from J, the gap between germline ends came to 8 bases. The CDR3 contains 15 residues. CDR3 sequence reads: CASSLGVGTNEKLFF. The CDR3 nucleotides are TGCGCCAGCAGCTTGGGGGTCGGGACTAATGAAAAACTGTTTTTT.

At least ten counts were recorded for this clonotype. The chain links TRBV2 to TRBJ2-7; D remains unclear. The CDR3 is made up of 12 amino acids. CDR1 and CDR2 from the germline V gene are SNHLY and FYNNEI. V was trimmed by 5 bases and J by 4 bases, leaving 9 bases between them. CDR3 protein: CASSLDRYEQYF. The CDR3 DNA sequence: TGTGCCAGCAGTCTCGACCGATACGAGCAGTACTTC.

J is TRBJ2-7 and V is TRBV20-1; D is possibly TRBD2 (6 bases). The CDR3 totals 17 residues. V shed 5 bases and J shed 3 bases, with 26 bases lying between them. CDR1 and CDR2 from the germline V gene are DFQATT and SNEGSKA (reference sequence). In nucleotides, the CDR3 is TGCAGTGCTGAGATCCCAACGGGAGTGGGACTCGGCTACGAGCAGTACTTC. Protein product: CSAEIPTGVGLGYEQYF.

At least ten counts were recorded for this clonotype. This chain links TRBV6-2 or TRBV6-3 with TRBJ2-3; TRBD2 might be the D (5 bases). The CDR3 length is 15 residues. With 7 bases removed from V and 0 bases from J, the gap between germline ends came to 14 bases. The germline gives CDR1 MNHEY, CDR2 SVGEGT. The CDR3 reads CASTTGRASTDTQYF. CDR3 bases: TGTGCCAGCACCACGGGAAGGGCTAGCACAGATACGCAGTATTTT.

This clonotype was detected many times. The chain has TRBV7-2 and TRBJ2-7; 11 bases match TRBD2. The germline V gene encodes CDR1 SGHTA and CDR2 FQGNSA. J was trimmed by 3 bases and V by 1 base; bases with no gene match: 5. The CDR3 length is 16 residues. DNA of the CDR3: TGTGCCAGCAGCTTAGGCCTAGCGGGAGGAGTCTACGAGCAGTACTTC. Protein product: CASSLGLAGGVYEQYF.

The J gene is TRBJ2-1, the V gene TRBV27, with D uncertain. The germline V and J ends were trimmed by 4 bases and 0 bases, with 7 bases remaining between them. Germline V CDR1 and CDR2: MNHEY, SMNVEV (reference sequence). This CDR3 contains 14 residues. The CDR3 region has the DNA TGTGCCAGCAGTTCTACAGACTCCTACAATGAGCAGTTCTTC. Its protein product is CASSSTDSYNEQFF.

At least ten counts were recorded for this clonotype. The chain is built from TRBV27 and TRBJ2-1, with 9 bases matching TRBD1. The germline gives CDR1 MNHEY, CDR2 SMNVEV (reference sequence). The CDR3 sequence is 15 residues long. The J segment lost 6 bases and the V segment lost 5 bases, leaving 8 bases of the junction unmatched. Here the CDR3 reads CASSPEMTGGNEQFF. The CDR3 nucleotides read TGTGCCAGCAGTCCGGAGATGACAGGGGGCAATGAGCAGTTCTTC.

Ten or more counts support this clonotype. The J gene is TRBJ2-1, the V gene TRBV7-2; the match to TRBD2 covers 9 bases. V lost 5 bases, J lost 9 bases, and 14 bases stayed unmatched. The CDR3 extends over 16 amino acids. Germline CDR1 is SGHTA and CDR2 is FQGNSA. In DNA form, the CDR3 reads TGTGCCAGCAGCCCGAACCTAGGCGGGAGGGCCGCTGAGCAGTTCTTC. Its translation is CASSPNLGGRAAEQFF.

CDR3: CASRPTGARNQPQHF. CDR3 nucleotide sequence: TGTGCCAGCAGACCCACAGGGGCCCGCAATCAGCCCCAGCATTTT. The gene calls are TRBV2 and TRBJ1-5; 7 bases line up with TRBD1. V was clipped by 6 bases and J by 2 bases; unmatched bases: 7. Germline CDR1 reads SNHLY; CDR2 reads FYNNEI. The CDR3 sequence is 15 residues long.

The V and J genes are TRBV13 and TRBJ2-1, with TRBD1 matching 8 bases. CDR1 and CDR2 from the germline V gene are PRHDT and FYEKMQ (reference sequence). CDR3 length equals 15 residues. Trimming removed 2 bases from V and 7 bases from J; junction bases left unmatched: 7. The CDR3 DNA sequence: TGTGCCAGCAGCTTAACGCAGGGGGCGCGGAATGAGCAGTTCTTC. Protein product: CASSLTQGARNEQFF.

This clonotype has only a few counts. This chain uses TRBV7-9 with TRBJ2-1; D remains ambiguous. This CDR3 comprises 13 residues. The germline gives CDR1 SEHNR, CDR2 FQNEAQ (reference sequence). V was shortened by 5 bases and J by 9 bases, with 14 bases between the two germline ends. The CDR3 bases are TGTGCCAGCAGCGTCAGTGTCAGTACTGAGCAGTTCTTC. Translating it yields CASSVSVSTEQFF.

This clonotype was recorded at least ten times. The chain combines TRBV20-1 with TRBJ2-7, with D tentatively TRBD1 (6 bases). This CDR3 is 14 amino acids long. V dropped 6 bases and J dropped 5 bases, with 20 bases sitting between them. From germline, CDR1 is DFQATT and CDR2 SNEGSKA (reference sequence). CDR3: CSAVFRTGNDEQYF. Here the CDR3 DNA reads TGCAGTGCCGTATTTAGAACAGGGAACGACGAGCAGTACTTC.

The sample holds many counts of this clonotype. V is TRBV27 and J is TRBJ2-1; D call uncertain. The V end was cut by 8 bases, the J end by 0 bases, with 8 bases between. CDR3 length: 13 amino acids. CDR1 and CDR2 from the germline V gene are MNHEY and SMNVEV (reference sequence). The CDR3 DNA is TGTGCCAGCGGCTCGAGCTCCTACAATGAGCAGTTCTTC. Protein product: CASGSSSYNEQFF.

J is TRBJ1-1 and V is TRBV12-3 or TRBV12-4, with D perhaps matching TRBD1 (6 bases). Trimming removed 3 bases at V and 0 bases at J, with 17 bases between. This CDR3 contains 17 residues. For the CDR3, the DNA is TGTGCCAGCAGTTTCGATCCGGGACATACTATGAACACTGAAGCTTTCTTT. This gives the protein CASSFDPGHTMNTEAFF.

This clonotype was observed a handful of times. This likely comes from a read error, as the CDR3 has no conserved phenylalanine or tryptophan at its end. The rearrangement joins TRBV10-2 to TRBJ1-2; 12 nucleotides align to TRBD1. The germline V gene has CDR1 WSHSY and CDR2 SAAADI. This CDR3 is built from 15 residues. J was trimmed by 7 bases and V by 6 bases; bases with no gene match: 9. CDR3 DNA sequence: TGCGCCAGCAGACCCGGGACAGGGGGCACCGGTGGCTACACCCTC. As protein: CASRPGTGGTGGYTL.